This passage covers 26 T cell receptor beta chains from one sample sequenced in a study of T cells and Merkel cell carcinoma outcomes. Only in-frame clones appear in the TCRdb table, and some are missing; sequencing was by immunoSEQ multiplex PCR. The table includes around 6,400 clones, about four fifths detected once. The sequenced sample was tumor tissue from Merkel cell carcinoma. These receptors were collected from a human donor with Merkel cell carcinoma. Some clones in this sample may be carry-over from other donors' samples.

This sequence joins TRBV5-6 and TRBJ1-1, with no clear D. This CDR3 is 14 amino acids long. V shed 1 base and J shed 0 bases, with 7 bases lying between them. Germline CDR1 SGHDT, CDR2 YYEEEE. In nucleotides, the CDR3 is TGTGCCAGCAGCTTGCCCACAGTGAACACTGAAGCTTTCTTT. Translated: CASSLPTVNTEAFF. The complete variable domain, with remaining parts taken from reference TRBV5-6 and TRBJ1-1, reads DAGVTQSPTHLIKTRGQQVTLRCSPKSGHDTVSWYQQALGQGPQFIFQYYEEEERQRGNFPDRFSGHQFPNYSSELNVNALLLGDSALYLCASSLPTVNTEAFFGQGTRLTVV.

The chain has TRBV13 and TRBJ2-7, with 7 positions matching TRBD1. Per the germline V gene, CDR1 is PRHDT and CDR2 is FYEKMQ (reference sequence). CDR3 length equals 16 residues. Germline trimming cut 4 bases from V and 3 bases from J; bases unmatched to any gene: 12. CDR3 in amino acids: CASSSTIGTANYEQYF. CDR3 in DNA: TGTGCCAGCAGCTCGACTATCGGGACAGCTAACTACGAGCAGTACTTC.

V gene TRBV28 combines with J gene TRBJ1-2; D gene uncertain. Trimming removed 5 bases from V and 5 bases from J, with 6 bases in between. Germline-derived CDR1 and CDR2 are MDHEN and SYDVKM. CDR3 length: 11 residues. The CDR3 here is CASSERYGYTF. CDR3 in DNA: TGTGCCAGCAGTGAGCGTTATGGCTACACCTTC.

The gene calls are TRBV11-2 and TRBJ2-7; 9 positions agree with TRBD2. The CDR3 spans 15 residues. Germline assignment: CDR1 SGHAT and CDR2 FQNNGV. V was clipped by 2 bases and J by 4 bases; unmatched bases: 6. CDR3 nucleotides: TGTGCCAGCAGCTTATGGCGGGAGGGCCGGTACGAGCAGTACTTC. Encoded protein: CASSLWREGRYEQYF.

The table lists this clone with a count of one. The rearrangement uses TRBV5-1 and TRBJ2-1; TRBD2 matches 8 bases. This CDR3 region has 18 residues. Unmatched junction bases numbered 8, after V lost 0 bases and J lost 0 bases. Germline loops: CDR1 SGHRS, CDR2 YFSETQ. CDR3 nucleotides: TGCGCCAGCAGCTTGGCCCTTATAGCGGGGTCCTCCTACAATGAGCAGTTCTTC. Translating gives CASSLALIAGSSYNEQFF.

V and J are TRBV5-4 and TRBJ1-1; D not resolved. There are 13 residues in the CDR3. The ends were cut back, 0 bases at V and 4 bases at J, with 7 bases in the middle. The germline V gene has CDR1 SGHNT and CDR2 YYREEE (reference sequence). CDR3 residues: CASSLGRVTEAFF. In DNA, the CDR3 is TGTGCCAGCAGCTTGGGGCGGGTCACTGAAGCTTTCTTT.

J is TRBJ2-5 and V is TRBV27; D is undetermined. CDR1 is MNHEY, CDR2 SMNVEV, per germline (reference sequence). The germline V and J ends were trimmed by 3 bases and 4 bases, with 9 bases remaining between them. The CDR3 covers 13 residues. This CDR3 reads CASSFSVGETQYF. In nucleotides, the CDR3 is TGTGCCAGCAGTTTTTCCGTGGGAGAGACCCAGTACTTC.

The chain is built from TRBV4-1 and TRBJ1-1; D gene unclear. The ends were cut back, 5 bases at V and 0 bases at J, with 7 bases in the middle. The CDR3 runs to 13 residues. Germline lookup yields CDR1 MGHRA and CDR2 YSYEKL. The CDR3 region has the DNA TGCGCCAGCAGCTTTGGCTTGAACACTGAAGCTTTCTTT. It translates to CASSFGLNTEAFF.

The J gene is TRBJ2-1, the V gene TRBV11-3, with D uncertain. CDR1 is SGHNT, CDR2 YENEEA, per germline. V was cut by 0 bases and J by 8 bases, with 5 bases left in between. This CDR3 is built from 12 residues. CDR3 in DNA: TGTGCCAGCAGCTTAGAATCGGATGAGCAGTTCTTC. It specifies CASSLESDEQFF.

The chain employs TRBV7-9 and TRBJ1-5; D is perhaps TRBD1 (5 bases). The CDR3 loop spans 14 amino acids. In germline, CDR1 is SEHNR, CDR2 FQNEAQ (reference sequence). Trimming left V 1 base short and J 5 bases short, with 9 bases between. The CDR3 sequence: CASSLETDHQPQHF. The DNA of the CDR3 is TGTGCCAGCAGCTTAGAGACAGATCATCAGCCCCAGCATTTT.

This chain connects TRBV29-1 to TRBJ2-7; D perhaps matches TRBD1 (6 bases). V lost 0 bases and J 4 bases, leaving 16 bases between the germline ends. Germline values: CDR1 SQVTM, CDR2 ANQGSEA. The CDR3 contains 15 residues. CDR3: CSVEDTTGSFYEQYF. CDR3 nucleotide sequence: TGCAGCGTTGAAGACACGACAGGTAGCTTTTACGAGCAGTACTTC.

V and J are TRBV28 and TRBJ2-1, with TRBD2 matching over 9 bases. Germline V gene data show CDR1 as MDHEN and CDR2 as SYDVKM. V lost 8 bases to trimming and J lost 8 bases; unmatched junction nucleotides: 10. There are 14 residues in the CDR3. CDR3 DNA sequence: TGTGCCAGCTCGTTAGCGGGAGAGTACGATGAGCAGTTCTTC. Translation: CASSLAGEYDEQFF.

This clone appeared a single time. The chain has TRBV11-2 and TRBJ2-1; TRBD2 aligns across 9 bases. The germline V gene encodes CDR1 SGHAT and CDR2 FQNNGV. V dropped 4 bases and J dropped 2; count of bases not matched to a gene: 6. The CDR3 extends over 16 amino acids. CDR3 region: CASSSLAGGPYNEQFF. DNA for the CDR3: TGTGCCAGCAGCTCCCTGGCGGGAGGGCCCTACAATGAGCAGTTCTTC.

The V call is TRBV27, the J call TRBJ2-1, with no clear D. The CDR3 loop spans 12 amino acids. V lost 8 bases and J lost 6, with 11 bases in between. Per germline, CDR1 MNHEY and CDR2 SMNVEV (reference sequence). The CDR3 spells CASGSRLNEQFF. The CDR3 nucleotides read TGTGCCAGCGGAAGTAGGCTCAATGAGCAGTTCTTC.

Only one count was recorded for this clone. V and J are TRBV5-1 and TRBJ1-1; a possible D gene is TRBD1 (6 bases). The CDR3 is 17 residues long. CDR1 is SGHRS, CDR2 YFSETQ, per germline. V lost 4 bases and J 0 bases, leaving 19 bases between the germline ends. The CDR3, as DNA: TGCGCCAGCAGCGAGGGACACCTAGAACGCATGAACACTGAAGCTTTCTTT. Translating gives CASSEGHLERMNTEAFF.

The rearrangement links TRBV19 to TRBJ2-3, with D maybe TRBD2 (5 bases). Germline V lookup: CDR1 LNHDA, CDR2 SQIVND (reference sequence). The CDR3 has 15 residues. Trimming removed 6 bases from V and 1 base from J, with 14 bases in between. CDR3 residues: CASSPAVGGTDTQYF. CDR3 coding DNA: TGTGCCAGTAGCCCAGCGGTGGGAGGCACAGATACGCAGTATTTT.

The V and J genes are TRBV7-9 and TRBJ2-7, with TRBD1 matching over 8 bases. V lost 4 bases and J lost 2; bases outside the gene matches: 7. The CDR3 loop spans 15 amino acids. Germline loops: CDR1 SEHNR, CDR2 FQNEAQ (reference sequence). Here the CDR3 reads CASSSVRDRTYEQYF. CDR3 bases: TGTGCCAGCAGCTCAGTCCGGGACAGGACCTACGAGCAGTACTTC.

This rearrangement joins TRBV10-3 to TRBJ2-5, with unresolved D. The length of the CDR3 is 11 residues. Germline loops: CDR1 ENHRY, CDR2 SYGVKD. The ends were cut back, 7 bases at V and 5 bases at J, with 8 bases in the middle. CDR3 sequence (DNA): TGTGCCATCAAGGGATCTGAGACCCAGTACTTC. Translation gives CAIKGSETQYF.

By sample fraction, this clone is medium-sized. This sequence joins TRBV19 and TRBJ2-7, with D possibly matching TRBD2 (6 bases). V lost 2 bases, J lost 3 bases, and 17 bases lay in between. The CDR3 loop spans 16 amino acids. Germline CDR1 LNHDA, CDR2 SQIVND (reference sequence). In DNA form, the CDR3 reads TGTGCCAGTAGTATACGCGGGGATGGTATATACTACGAGCAGTACTTC. This gives the protein CASSIRGDGIYYEQYF.

Written as DNA, the CDR3 is TGTGCCAGCAGCTCCGAGGGGGAAAAACTGTTTTTT. Protein: CASSSEGEKLFF. This sequence joins TRBV7-9 and TRBJ1-4; D may be TRBD1 (5 bases). From germline, CDR1 is SEHNR and CDR2 FQNEAQ (reference sequence). The CDR3 totals 12 residues. Trimming cost V 4 bases and J 8 bases, with 8 bases left between them.

The chain couples TRBV2 to TRBJ2-1; D possibly corresponds to TRBD2 (5 bases). Germline V gene lookup returns CDR1 SNHLY and CDR2 FYNNEI. The ends were cut back, 4 bases at V and 8 bases at J, with 18 bases in the middle. This CDR3 has 15 residues. Here the CDR3 reads CASSASLAPAHEQFF. For the CDR3, the DNA is TGTGCCAGCAGTGCTAGCCTAGCTCCCGCCCATGAGCAGTTCTTC.

CDR3 sequence: CSVEITAGEQYF. DNA of the CDR3: TGCAGCGTTGAGATCACCGCGGGAGAGCAGTACTTC. This rearrangement joins TRBV29-1 to TRBJ2-7; maybe TRBD2 (6 bases). The germline V gene encodes CDR1 SQVTM and CDR2 ANQGSEA. The CDR3 length is 12 residues. The germline V and J ends were trimmed by 3 bases and 7 bases, with 13 bases remaining between them.

This clone appeared a single time. This chain links TRBV19 with TRBJ2-2, with D hard to call. Trimming left V 1 base short and J 6 bases short, with 6 bases between. Germline V lookup: CDR1 LNHDA, CDR2 SQIVND (reference sequence). The CDR3 contains 13 residues. The CDR3, as DNA: TGTGCCAGTAGTATAGTGAGTGCCGGGGAGCTGTTTTTT. It is translated as CASSIVSAGELFF.

This clone is large (0.1 to 1%) in the sample. CDR3 coding DNA: TGTGCCTGGGCTGAACGGCCGGATCACCTGACGAGCTACACCTTC. Protein: CAWAERPDHLTSYTF. The rearrangement links TRBV30 to TRBJ1-2; D unresolved. Germline CDR1 and CDR2: GTSNPN and SVGIG (reference sequence). Between the trimmed V and J ends, which lost 5 bases and 9 bases, there was a span of 25 bases. The CDR3 has 15 residues. Filled out from reference TRBV30 and TRBJ1-2, the complete variable domain reads SQTIHQWPATLVQPVGSPLSLECTVEGTSNPNLYWYRQAAGRGLQLLFYSVGIGQISSEVPQNLSASRPQDRQFILSSKKLLLSDSGFYLCAWAERPDHLTSYTFGSGTRLTVV.

This clone came up a few times. The chain links TRBV6-6 to TRBJ2-7; no firm D call. Trimming left V 4 bases short and J 3 bases short, with 4 bases between. CDR3 length: 11 residues. Germline CDR1 is MNHNY and CDR2 is SVGAGI (reference sequence). This CDR3 reads CASSSDYEQYF. The CDR3 coding sequence is TGTGCCAGCAGTTCTGACTACGAGCAGTACTTC.

CDR3 in amino acids: CASSRDSTDTQYF. The CDR3 nucleotides read TGTGCCAGCAGTAGGGACAGCACAGATACGCAGTATTTT. This sequence joins TRBV2 and TRBJ2-3, with D perhaps being TRBD1 or TRBD2 (5 bases each). V lost 5 bases to trimming and J lost 0 bases, with 6 bases between them. This CDR3 contains 13 residues. Per germline, CDR1 SNHLY and CDR2 FYNNEI.